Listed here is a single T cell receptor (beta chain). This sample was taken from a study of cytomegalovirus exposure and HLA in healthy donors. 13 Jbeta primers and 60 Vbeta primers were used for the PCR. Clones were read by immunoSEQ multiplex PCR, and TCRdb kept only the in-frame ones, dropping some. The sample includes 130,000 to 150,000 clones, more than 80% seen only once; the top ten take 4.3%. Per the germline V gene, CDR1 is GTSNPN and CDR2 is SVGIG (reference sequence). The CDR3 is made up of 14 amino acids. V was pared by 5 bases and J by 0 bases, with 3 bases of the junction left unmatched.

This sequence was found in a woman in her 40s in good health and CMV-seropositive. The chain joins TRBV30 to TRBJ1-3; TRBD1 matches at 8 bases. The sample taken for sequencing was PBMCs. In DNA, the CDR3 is TGTGCCTGGGCTACAGGGGGCTCTGGAAACACCATATATTTT. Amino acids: CAWATGGSGNTIYF.